This paragraph covers one T cell receptor (beta chain) sequence. This sample stems from a study of T cells in Graves' hyperthyroidism and ophthalmopathy. RNA transcripts were the template for amplifying TCR beta CDR3 regions. First-round RT-PCR with HTBI primers amplified the TCR CDR3 region. TCRdb ran MiXCR on the multiplex PCR reads and lists one entry per CDR3 protein. Of some 360,000 distinct CDR3 sequences in the sample, approximately 14% were seen once. Looked up from germline, CDR1 is LGHNA and CDR2 is YNFKEQ. V lost 1 base and J lost 5; bases outside the gene matches: 5. The CDR3 covers 14 residues.

The material sequenced was blood. This sequence was found in a woman in her sixties with Graves' hyperthyroidism. The gene calls are TRBV4-2 and TRBJ2-7, with TRBD2 matching 7 bases. The CDR3 DNA sequence: TGTGCCAGCAGCCAAGCGGGACTATTCGACGAGCAGTACTTC. It specifies CASSQAGLFDEQYF.